What follows are 20 T cell receptor beta chains derived from one specimen sequenced in a study of patients and donors after allogeneic stem cell transplantation (dated by TCRdb to the early 2020s). Receptor libraries were prepared by RT-PCR. Sequencing was performed on a NextSeq 550. In TCRdb, the public reads were trimmed at Q25 with fastp and aligned with MiXCR, with productive beta chains retained. Each record represents a unique CDR3 protein, reported with the most common genes and DNA among its rows. Counted in this sample were roughly 200,000 distinct CDR3 sequences; around 40% of them appeared once. The ten largest clones represent approximately 10% of the sample. The sample consisted of blood, either unsorted or a sorted T cell fraction (not recorded which). All receptors come from a human donor who was either an allogeneic HSCT recipient or a stem cell or donor lymphocyte infusion donor (not recorded which). It is not recorded whose cells these are; they may come from a transplant donor.

The chain combines TRBV4-2 with TRBJ1-2; D not certain. Between the trimmed V and J ends, which lost 0 bases and 8 bases, there was a span of 4 bases. This CDR3 contains 11 residues. Germline CDR1 and CDR2: LGHNA and YNFKEQ. The CDR3 region has the DNA TGTGCCAGCAGCCAAGATATGGGCTACACCTTC. Its protein is CASSQDMGYTF.

This chain joins TRBV30 and TRBJ2-7; D uncertain. Trimming cost V 4 bases and J 2 bases, with 15 bases left between them. CDR1 GTSNPN and CDR2 SVGIG come from the germline V gene (reference sequence). The CDR3 spans 14 residues. This chain's CDR3 is CAWKRAWGPYEQYF. In nucleotides, the CDR3 is TGTGCCTGGAAGCGAGCATGGGGTCCCTACGAGCAGTACTTC.

This clonotype was counted between two and nine times. V and J are TRBV28 and TRBJ1-2, with 8 bases aligning to TRBD1. The CDR3 is 17 residues long. Losses at the gene ends were 2 bases for V and 7 bases for J; bases not matched to a gene: 15. Looked up from germline, CDR1 is MDHEN and CDR2 is SYDVKM. The CDR3 sequence is CASSLLKLQGAHGGYTF. CDR3 DNA: TGTGCCAGCAGTTTACTTAAACTTCAGGGGGCGCATGGTGGCTACACCTTC.

V is TRBV30 and J is TRBJ1-2; D might be TRBD1 (5 bases). Germline-derived CDR1 and CDR2 are GTSNPN and SVGIG (reference sequence). Trimming shortened V by 2 bases and J by 5 bases, and 9 bases separated the two germline ends. This CDR3 spans 12 amino acids. CDR3 nucleotide sequence: TGTGCCTGGAGTCTAGGGGCTTATGGCTACACCTTC. Amino acids: CAWSLGAYGYTF.

The V call is TRBV24-1, the J call TRBJ1-5; D is undetermined. CDR1 is KGHDR, CDR2 SFDVKD, per germline. The CDR3 is 17 amino acids. V shed 3 bases and J shed 0 bases, with 14 bases lying between them. The CDR3: CATSDPRATYSNQPQHF. The CDR3 region has the DNA TGTGCCACCAGTGATCCCCGGGCAACTTATAGCAATCAGCCCCAGCATTTT.

V is TRBV28 and J is TRBJ1-6; tentative D call: TRBD1 (5 bases). V shed 2 bases and J shed 0 bases, with 17 bases lying between them. CDR3 size: 19 residues. Germline V gene lookup returns CDR1 MDHEN and CDR2 SYDVKM. The CDR3 is CASSLLGHPTSSYNSPLHF. The CDR3 DNA sequence: TGTGCCAGCAGTTTACTAGGACACCCGACGAGCTCCTATAATTCACCCCTCCACTTT.

This clonotype was seen only a few times. The chain employs TRBV4-1 and TRBJ2-7, with D tentatively TRBD1 (6 bases). V dropped 0 bases and J dropped 3 bases, with 12 bases sitting between them. The CDR3 consists of 15 residues. Germline lookup yields CDR1 MGHRA and CDR2 YSYEKL. The CDR3, as DNA: TGCGCCAGCAGCCAAGAGTGGCAGGGGATCTACGAGCAGTACTTC. Amino acid sequence: CASSQEWQGIYEQYF.

The chain has TRBV15 and TRBJ1-2; 11 nucleotides align to TRBD1. Trimming at V came to 6 bases and at J to 4 bases, leaving 4 bases not matched to a gene. The V gene's germline CDR1 is LNHNV and CDR2 YYDKDF (reference sequence). This CDR3 contains 14 residues. This chain's CDR3 is CATRGTGGAYGYTF. CDR3 nucleotides: TGTGCCACCAGAGGGACAGGGGGTGCCTATGGCTACACCTTC.

V gene TRBV7-6 combines with J gene TRBJ2-7; D perhaps matches TRBD1 (6 bases). CDR3 length equals 12 residues. V was pared by 5 bases and J by 6 bases, with 11 bases between. Germline V gene data show CDR1 as SGHVS and CDR2 as FNYEAQ. CDR3 amino acids: CASSLLRGEQYF. CDR3 DNA: TGTGCCAGCAGCCTCCTCAGGGGCGAGCAGTACTTC.

The chain couples TRBV20-1 to TRBJ1-4; D is possibly TRBD1 (6 bases). The germline gives CDR1 DFQATT, CDR2 SNEGSKA (reference sequence). CDR3 size: 14 residues. V lost 3 bases and J lost 7, with 15 bases in between. DNA of the CDR3: TGCAGTGCTAGTGATGGCAGGGGCGGTGAAAAACTGTTTTTT. Translated, it gives CSASDGRGGEKLFF.

This clonotype was seen a handful of times. This chain links TRBV10-3 with TRBJ2-3, with D perhaps TRBD2 (5 bases). The CDR3 consists of 15 residues. V lost 4 bases, J lost 4 bases, and 15 bases lay in between. Germline V gene data show CDR1 as ENHRY and CDR2 as SYGVKD. The CDR3 sequence: CAISGTERLPDTQYF. The DNA for the CDR3 is TGTGCCATCAGTGGGACTGAGAGGCTCCCAGATACGCAGTATTTT.

The J gene is TRBJ1-1, the V gene TRBV20-1, with D hard to call. V lost 0 bases and J lost 0, with 11 bases in between. Germline values: CDR1 DFQATT, CDR2 SNEGSKA (reference sequence). The CDR3 sequence is 15 residues long. The CDR3 here is CSARDYRLMNTEAFF. The CDR3 nucleotides are TGCAGTGCTAGAGATTACAGACTCATGAACACTGAAGCTTTCTTT.

The chain couples TRBV9 to TRBJ1-3; 12 bases match TRBD1. The CDR3 totals 15 residues. V lost 7 bases to trimming and J lost 5 bases; unmatched junction nucleotides: 7. CDR1 and CDR2 from the germline V gene are SGDLS and YYNGEE. CDR3 in amino acids: CASSGTGGQRNTIYF. Written as DNA, the CDR3 is TGTGCCAGCTCGGGGACAGGGGGCCAAAGAAACACCATATATTTT.

This chain links TRBV20-1 with TRBJ2-7; D remains ambiguous. The length of the CDR3 is 16 residues. The V end lost 6 bases, the J end lost 1 base, and 22 bases lay between the germline ends. Germline V gene sequence: CDR1 DFQATT, CDR2 SNEGSKA (reference sequence). The CDR3: CSAEEGWWGQSYEQYF. The CDR3 bases are TGCAGTGCCGAAGAAGGGTGGTGGGGTCAGTCCTACGAGCAGTACTTC.

The genes are TRBV12-3 or TRBV12-4 and TRBJ1-2, with a tentative D call TRBD1 (6 bases). Trimming pared 6 bases from V and 4 bases from J, leaving 18 bases between. The CDR3 consists of 15 residues. CDR3 coding DNA: TGTGCCAGCAGGGCACAGGGATGGTCAAGCTATGGCTACACCTTC. It encodes CASRAQGWSSYGYTF.

The chain carries TRBV4-2 and TRBJ2-1; D call uncertain. Trimming stripped 0 bases from V and 10 bases from J, with 16 bases between. The CDR3 has 15 residues. From germline, CDR1 is LGHNA and CDR2 YNFKEQ. The chain's CDR3 is CASSQESVRADEQFF. The DNA for the CDR3 is TGTGCCAGCAGCCAAGAGTCGGTTCGGGCAGACGAGCAGTTCTTC.

This clonotype has more than one count but fewer than ten. The V and J genes are TRBV7-2 and TRBJ1-2, with a weak D call TRBD1 (6 bases). CDR1 is SGHTA and CDR2 is FQGNSA in the germline V gene. CDR3 length equals 13 residues. V was clipped by 3 bases and J by 7 bases, with 12 bases between them. CDR3 sequence reads: CASSFGPTGGYTF. Here the CDR3 DNA reads TGTGCCAGCAGCTTTGGACCGACAGGTGGCTACACCTTC.

CDR3 sequence: CASSFVSGGPWQFF. CDR3 nucleotides: TGTGCCAGCAGTTTCGTTAGCGGGGGGCCGTGGCAGTTCTTC. This chain links TRBV12-3 or TRBV12-4 with TRBJ2-1; 10 bases fit TRBD2. This CDR3 comprises 14 residues. The V segment lost 3 bases and the J segment 12 bases; nucleotides outside the gene matches: 8.

This chain connects TRBV20-1 to TRBJ2-1; D is possibly TRBD2 (6 bases). The CDR3 extends over 16 amino acids. Trimming pared 0 bases from V and 5 bases from J, leaving 17 bases between. Germline V gene data show CDR1 as DFQATT and CDR2 as SNEGSKA (reference sequence). CDR3 sequence reads: CSARDIGGPTHNEQFF. In DNA, the CDR3 is TGCAGTGCTAGAGATATCGGGGGACCTACCCACAATGAGCAGTTCTTC.

The gene calls are TRBV10-3 and TRBJ1-1; D gene ambiguous. Germline CDR1 and CDR2: ENHRY and SYGVKD. V gave up 10 bases and J gave up 5 bases, with 17 bases separating them. This CDR3 contains 13 residues. The CDR3 DNA sequence: TGTGCCACCCGGGAATCTATAGGGACTGAAGCTTTCTTT. This translates into CATRESIGTEAFF.